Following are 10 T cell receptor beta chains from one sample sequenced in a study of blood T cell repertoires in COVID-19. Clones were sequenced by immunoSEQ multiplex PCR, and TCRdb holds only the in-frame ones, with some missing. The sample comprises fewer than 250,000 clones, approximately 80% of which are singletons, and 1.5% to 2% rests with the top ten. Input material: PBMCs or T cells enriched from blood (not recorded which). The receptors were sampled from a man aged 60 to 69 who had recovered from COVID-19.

The CDR3 DNA reads TGTGCCATCAGTGAGTCTGTTTCTAGAACCTCCCCCGGCACAGATACGCAGTATTTT. Translated: CAISESVSRTSPGTDTQYF. V gene TRBV10-3 combines with J gene TRBJ2-3; D unclear. CDR3 length equals 19 residues. The germline V gene encodes CDR1 ENHRY and CDR2 SYGVKD. V was shortened by 0 bases and J by 1 base, with 20 bases between the two germline ends.

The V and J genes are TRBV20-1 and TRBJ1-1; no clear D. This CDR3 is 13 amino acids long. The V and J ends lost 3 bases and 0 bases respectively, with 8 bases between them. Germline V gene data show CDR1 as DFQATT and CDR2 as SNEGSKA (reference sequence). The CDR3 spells CSASSGMNTEAFF. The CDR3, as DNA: TGCAGTGCTAGTTCAGGAATGAACACTGAAGCTTTCTTT.

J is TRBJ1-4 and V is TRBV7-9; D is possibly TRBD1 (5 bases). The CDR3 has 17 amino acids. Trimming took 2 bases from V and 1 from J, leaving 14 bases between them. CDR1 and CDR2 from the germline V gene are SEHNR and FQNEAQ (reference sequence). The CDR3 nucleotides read TGTGCCAGCAGCTTAATCATGGGGGGTGGAACTAATGAAAAACTGTTTTTT. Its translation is CASSLIMGGGTNEKLFF.

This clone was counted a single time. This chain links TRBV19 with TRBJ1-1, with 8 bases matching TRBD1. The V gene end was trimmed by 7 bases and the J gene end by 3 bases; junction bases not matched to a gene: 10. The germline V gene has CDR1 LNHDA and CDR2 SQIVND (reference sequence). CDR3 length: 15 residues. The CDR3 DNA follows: TGTGCCAGTACCCCTTCGACAGGGGAGGACACTGAAGCTTTCTTT. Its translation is CASTPSTGEDTEAFF.

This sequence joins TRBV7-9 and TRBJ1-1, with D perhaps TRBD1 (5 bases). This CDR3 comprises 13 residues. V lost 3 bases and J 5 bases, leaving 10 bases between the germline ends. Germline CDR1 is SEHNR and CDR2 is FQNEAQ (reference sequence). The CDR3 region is CASSFRAGTEAFF. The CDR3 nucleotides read TGTGCCAGCAGCTTCAGGGCCGGGACTGAAGCTTTCTTT.

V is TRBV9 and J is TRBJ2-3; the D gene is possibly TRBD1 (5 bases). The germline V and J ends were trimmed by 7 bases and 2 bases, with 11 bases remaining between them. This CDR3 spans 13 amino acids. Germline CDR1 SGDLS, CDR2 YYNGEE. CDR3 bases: TGTGCCAGCGGGCAGGGCTTCACAGATACGCAGTATTTT. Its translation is CASGQGFTDTQYF.

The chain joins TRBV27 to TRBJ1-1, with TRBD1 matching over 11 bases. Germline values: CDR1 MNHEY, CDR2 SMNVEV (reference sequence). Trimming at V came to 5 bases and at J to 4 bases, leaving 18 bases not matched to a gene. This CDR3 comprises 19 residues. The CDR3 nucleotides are TGTGCCAGCAGTCACCCACGACCGGACAGGGGGCGCCAAGGCACTGAAGCTTTCTTT. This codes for CASSHPRPDRGRQGTEAFF.

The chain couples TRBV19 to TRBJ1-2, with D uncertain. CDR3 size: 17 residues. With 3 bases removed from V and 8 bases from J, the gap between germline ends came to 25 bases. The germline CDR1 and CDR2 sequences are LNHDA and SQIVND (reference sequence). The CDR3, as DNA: TGTGCCAGTAGTATGGAAATGTGGGCAGGCCCCCCGGGGGGCTACACCTTC. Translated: CASSMEMWAGPPGGYTF.

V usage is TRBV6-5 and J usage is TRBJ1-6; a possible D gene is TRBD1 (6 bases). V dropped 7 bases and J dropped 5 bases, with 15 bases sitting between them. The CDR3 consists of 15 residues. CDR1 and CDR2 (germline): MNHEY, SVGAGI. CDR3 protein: CASMESTGHNSPLHF. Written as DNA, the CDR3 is TGTGCCAGCATGGAAAGTACAGGGCATAATTCACCCCTCCACTTT.

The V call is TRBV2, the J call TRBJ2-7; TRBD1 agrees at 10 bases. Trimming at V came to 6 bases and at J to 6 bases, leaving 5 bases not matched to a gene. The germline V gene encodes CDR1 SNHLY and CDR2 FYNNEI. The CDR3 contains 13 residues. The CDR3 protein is CASSLDRGREQYF. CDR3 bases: TGTGCCAGCAGCCTCGACAGGGGGCGCGAGCAGTACTTC.